This T cell receptor (beta chain) is drawn from a study of T-cell reconstitution after alpha-beta-depleted transplantation in children. Overall study findings and caveats: Newly produced T cells mostly provided counts and TCRbeta diversity after one year, as hyperexpanded clones declined.

Unique molecular identifiers were incorporated during preparation of the TCRbeta library. MiXCR, applied by TCRdb to the PCR reads, yields one record per CDR3 protein. The table has about 78,000 distinct CDR3 sequences, roughly 15% seen once. This clonotype showed up many times. What it recognizes is unknown. There are 14 residues in the CDR3. Germline assignment: CDR1 ENHRY and CDR2 SYGVKD. Trimming stripped 7 bases from V and 1 base from J, with 13 bases between. The clonotype originates from a male patient aged 2 to 10 who had a stem cell transplant for acute lymphoblastic leukemia, so the T cells may come from the graft donor. The sample consisted of PBMCs, mostly from graft donor cells, taken 180 days after TCRalphabeta/CD19-depleted stem cell transplant. The chain is built from TRBV10-3 and TRBJ1-1; D uncertain. The CDR3 region has the DNA TGTGCCATCAATTCCCTTGGTGAGAACACTGAAGCTTTCTTT. Amino acid sequence: CAINSLGENTEAFF.